This entry lists 4 T cell receptor beta chains sequenced from one sample in a study of blood T cell repertoires in COVID-19. Repertoires were generated with immunoSEQ multiplex PCR, while TCRdb's copy carries only in-frame clones and drops some. In the table there are about 350,000 clones, around nine tenths of which are singletons. Sequencing was performed on PBMCs or T cells enriched from blood (not recorded which). Receptors originate from a woman aged 25 to 39 who had been exposed to COVID-19.

This chain links TRBV5-8 with TRBJ2-2, with TRBD2 identical over 8 bases. Germline V gene data show CDR1 as SGHTS and CDR2 as YDEGEE. The V segment lost 4 bases and the J segment 6 bases; nucleotides outside the gene matches: 2. This CDR3 has 13 amino acids. CDR3 sequence: CASSPRGAGELFF. Written as DNA, the CDR3 is TGTGCCAGCAGCCCGCGGGGGGCCGGGGAGCTGTTTTTT.

The genes are TRBV27 and TRBJ2-2; 7 bases fit TRBD1. CDR1 is MNHEY and CDR2 is SMNVEV in the germline V gene (reference sequence). CDR3 size: 17 residues. Trimming took 2 bases from V and 6 from J; bases not matched to a gene: 12. Written as DNA, the CDR3 is TGTGCCAGCAGTTTACCCCGGGACAGCATAAACCCCGGGGAGCTGTTTTTT. It encodes CASSLPRDSINPGELFF.

The chain is built from TRBV25-1 and TRBJ1-6; the match to TRBD1 covers 7 bases. Germline values: CDR1 MGHDK, CDR2 SYGVNS. Germline trimming cut 4 bases from V and 5 bases from J; bases unmatched to any gene: 2. This CDR3 contains 14 residues. CDR3 in amino acids: CASSAGTDNSPLHF. The CDR3 DNA follows: TGTGCCAGCAGTGCCGGGACAGATAATTCACCCCTCCACTTT.

V is TRBV28 and J is TRBJ1-1; 7 bases are shared with TRBD1. Trimming cost V 6 bases and J 0 bases; bases outside gene matches: 4. The CDR3 extends over 14 amino acids. Germline assignment: CDR1 MDHEN and CDR2 SYDVKM. The CDR3 bases are TGTGCCAGCAGACAGGGGTCGATGAACACTGAAGCTTTCTTT. It yields the protein CASRQGSMNTEAFF.